This T cell receptor (beta chain) was identified during a study of CD8+ T cells in alopecia areata. Across the whole study: Treated individuals took tofacitinib by mouth, 5 to 10 mg twice daily. Whole-study results and caveats: Scalp sample sequencing also detects resident alphabeta T cells of normal skin. Compared with mice, patients displayed less clear TCR sharing, possibly for HLA-related reasons.

The CDR3 totals 14 residues. CDR1 and CDR2 (germline): SGDLS, YYNGEE. V was trimmed by 2 bases and J by 1 base, leaving 9 bases between them. As to this clone: Its target is unknown.

Sequencing relied on a cDNA template that was reverse transcribed from extracted RNA. TCRdb's copy holds only in-frame clones and misses some; the assay was immunoSEQ multiplex PCR. The sample lists more than 150,000 clones, about three fifths occurring once. The treatment was: oral pan-JAK inhibitor, 5-10 mg twice daily. The sequence came from a human donor with alopecia areata. The material was CD8+ T cells sorted from blood, obtained at week 24, from a patient treated with tofacitinib. The rearrangement uses TRBV9 and TRBJ1-1; no definite D call. The DNA for the CDR3 is TGTGCCAGCAGCGTTTCCCGGTCGAACACTGAAGCTTTCTTT. This translates into CASSVSRSNTEAFF.